This T cell receptor beta chain came from a study of beta chain features in type 1 diabetes. There are many counts of this clone. The antigen is undetermined. Germline V CDR1 and CDR2: SEHNR, FQNEAQ (reference sequence). With V trimmed by 7 bases and J by 0 bases, 5 bases remained unmatched. CDR3 length: 15 amino acids. TCRB transcripts that were expressed got sequenced, as all of the isolated RNA had been reverse transcribed. Using immunoSEQ multiplex PCR, the repertoire was profiled, and TCRdb retains in-frame clones only, with some absent. Here the sample spans 150,000 to 200,000 clones, approximately 8% being singletons. Study results and limitations: At VDJ recombination sites, type 1 diabetes patients had fewer insertions and more deleted nucleotides. TCRB CDR3s from Type 1 diabetes patients were moderately but significantly shorter in all four CD4+ subsets.

Sequenced input: central memory CD4+ T cells from blood. The chain employs TRBV7-9 and TRBJ2-2, with 7 bases identical to TRBD1. The receptor's source is a woman between 40 and 55 years old with type 1 diabetes. In DNA, the CDR3 is TGTGCCAGCACCCACGGGACAGCGAACACCGGGGAGCTGTTTTTT. Translated: CASTHGTANTGELFF.